The following is a T cell receptor (beta chain) sequence with its context. Its antigen remains unidentified. This sample was taken from a study of monozygotic twins with inflammatory bowel disease (dated by TCRdb to about 2019). Background for the entire study: In total, 28 monozygotic twin pairs made up the full study: 19 Danish pairs, all IBD-discordant, plus nine German pairs, of which four were IBD-concordant and five were IBD-discordant. The search for disease-associated traits relied mainly on comparing IBD patients with their genetically identical healthy co-twins within discordant pairs. Each individual had, on average, about 151 000 unique TCRalpha sequences and 181 000 unique TCRbeta sequences available for analysis.

Library preparation was by 5' RACE. For each TCR library, around 3,500 ng of total RNA was used. For each sample, cDNA synthesis with SMARTScribe reverse transcriptase was split into eight separate reactions. Unique molecular identifiers containing a 6-nucleotide sample barcode were introduced through template switching during cDNA synthesis. Two nested PCRs of roughly 16 and 10 cycles amplified the TCRalpha and TCRbeta cDNA, and bead purification followed each PCR. Before amplification, the cDNA was both treated with uracil DNA-glycosylase and purified with the QIAquick PCR purification kit. In the second PCR, Illumina TruSeq-compatible adapters and sample-specific barcodes were added. TapeStation and Qubit were used to check library quality and concentration, and 5 to 6.5 ng of each library went into the pool. Sequencing of pooled libraries was carried out on an Illumina HiSeq2500 single-index Rapid Run using 2 x 100 bp reads and custom sequencing primers. In the paper's pipeline: MiGEC version 1.2.6 was used for UMI-based consensus assembly to correct PCR and sequencing errors. V(D)J alignment, clonotype assembly and CDR3 extraction were performed with MiXCR version 2.1.1. Normalisation of gene usage, clonotype sharing and MAIT/NKT TCR abundance was achieved by analysing the top 1000, 10 000 and 20 000 clonotypes per sample. Diversity was computed as the inverse Simpson index with the vegan R package after downsampling to 27 000 UMIs. Paired Mann-Whitney U tests on discordant twin pairs were used, with Benjamini-Hochberg multiple-testing correction. Each CDR3 protein sequence appears as one entry after TCRdb reprocessed the reads, and no DNA is included. The V and J calls here are based on TCRdb, not the publication. This sample's records show approximately 420,000 distinct CDR3 sequences. Jointly, the top ten make up under 3% of the sample.

General findings and caveats noted by the study authors: Differing immunosuppressive treatments among patients may have added background noise and inter-individual variability to the repertoires. IBD patients had lower TCRbeta repertoire diversity, measured by the inverse Simpson index, than their healthy co-twins. Fewer clonotypes were shared with other individuals by IBD patients than by healthy twins, most markedly in patients showing signs of disease activity. Concordant and discordant twins showed no difference in repertoire similarity, possibly because of limited statistical power. The results gave no support for a single strong signal or clonotype linked to IBD. The analysis was unable to tell different T cell subtypes apart.

CDR1 GTSNPN and CDR2 SVGIG were looked up in the germline V gene (reference sequence). There are 12 amino acids in the CDR3, from cysteine to phenylalanine inclusive. No DNA appears here. From each donor, a roughly 2.5 ml peripheral blood sample was collected into PAXgene tubes and stored at -80 degrees C. Without T cell sorting, total RNA was isolated from whole blood using the PAXgene blood miRNA kit on an automated QIAcube. Peripheral blood from monozygotic twin pairs concordant or discordant for inflammatory bowel disease was subjected to deep TCRalpha and TCRbeta repertoire profiling with unique molecular barcoding. Smoking habits were recorded for all twin pairs, with individuals classified as current, former or never smokers.

Recombination connected TRBV30 to TRBJ2-7; TCRdb lists TRBD2, though no DNA is available to test this call. The clonotype comes from a human donor with ulcerative colitis or Crohn's disease, or a healthy co-twin of an affected twin (not recorded which). The sample comprised blood. The CDR3 region: CARSGSPGEQYF. With all but the CDR3 taken from the reference TRBV30 and TRBJ2-7 genes, the full variable domain is: SQTIHQWPATLVQPVGSPLSLECTVEGTSNPNLYWYRQAAGRGLQLLFYSVGIGQISSEVPQNLSASRPQDRQFILSSKKLLLSDSGFYLCARSGSPGEQYFGPGTRLTVT.